Listed below are T cell receptor beta chains from one sample, sequenced in a study of control samples from healthy donors and cancer patients. Some clones are missing from TCRdb's copy, which holds only in-frame ones; the method was immunoSEQ multiplex PCR. Seen here are 130,000 to 150,000 clones, 80% to 95% observed once, and the top ten hold 3% to 4%. Sequences were obtained from blood. These receptors were collected from a man younger than 40 in good health. CDR3s include the opening cysteine and the closing phenylalanine or tryptophan. Each record gives: D gene, V gene, clone size, J gene, CDR3 DNA, CDR3 protein. D genes are given only for firm matches. A clone size is listed for some rows: how often the clone was seen (once, few, many), or a class if it is expanded.

>-|TRBV7-9|-|TRBJ2-1
TGTGCCAGCAGCTCGAAAATGGACAGACCGCAGGATGAGCAGTTCTTC
CASSSKMDRPQDEQFF
>TRBD1|TRBV7-8|-|TRBJ2-2
TGTGCCAGCAGCTTCCCAGGGGGCTCGGGCGGGGAGCTGTTTTTT
CASSFPGGSGGELFF
>-|TRBV25-1|-|TRBJ2-3
TGTGCCAGCAGTGATCGGAGCGCGGCCACAGATACGCAGTATTTT
CASSDRSAATDTQYF
>TRBD1|TRBV27|once|TRBJ2-1
TGTGCCAGCAGTTATCTCACAGGGGGCAATGAGCAGTTCTTC
CASSYLTGGNEQFF
>-|TRBV7-9|-|TRBJ1-4
TGTGCCAGCGTCCGGGACGCAACTAATGAAAAACTGTTTTTT
CASVRDATNEKLFF
>-|TRBV15|-|TRBJ1-1
TGTGCCACCTCCCCGGCAGGCACTGAAGCTTTCTTT
CATSPAGTEAFF
>-|TRBV5-6|-|TRBJ2-6
TGTGCCAGCAGCTTGGGTATTCGCAAGTCTGGGGCCAACGTCCTGACTTTC
CASSLGIRKSGANVLTF
>-|TRBV3-1/TRBV3-2|once|TRBJ2-1
TGTGCCAGCAGCCAAGAGTACCGGACTGAGCAGTTCTTC
CASSQEYRTEQFF
>TRBD1|TRBV29-1|-|TRBJ1-1
TGCAGCGTGATCAGGGGGACGGCTTTCTTT
CSVIRGTAFF
>TRBD1|TRBV5-1|-|TRBJ1-2
TGCGCCAGCCGGCGGGCAGGGGGCCCCCCCTACTATGGCTACACCTTC
CASRRAGGPPYYGYTF
>-|TRBV3-1/TRBV3-2|-|TRBJ1-2
TGTGCCAGCAGCCTAGCGGGACTGGACTATGGCTACACCTTC
CASSLAGLDYGYTF
>TRBD1|TRBV7-8|-|TRBJ2-7
TGTGCCAGCAGCCTCGGACAGGGTCCCTCCTACGAGCAGTACTTC
CASSLGQGPSYEQYF
>-|TRBV5-1|-|TRBJ2-7
TGCGCCAGCAGCACTGAGGGACACCCCGCCTACGAGCAGTACTTC
CASSTEGHPAYEQYF
>-|TRBV6-1|-|TRBJ2-2
TGTGCCAGCAGTGAGGACTCCAGCGTCGCCGGGGAGCTGTTTTTT
CASSEDSSVAGELFF
>TRBD1|TRBV19|once|TRBJ1-1
TGTGCCAGTAGTACTAACAGGGGGGGAAGTTCAGCTTTCTTT
CASSTNRGGSSAFF
>-|TRBV5-6|-|TRBJ2-1
TGTGCCAGCAGCTTGTATGTGGGTGGGGTTTTCAATGAGCAGTTCTTC
CASSLYVGGVFNEQFF
>TRBD2|TRBV5-1|-|TRBJ2-3
TGCGCCAGCAGCTTGGCCGTGTTAGCGGGGTCTAGCACAGATACGCAGTATTTT
CASSLAVLAGSSTDTQYF
>TRBD2|TRBV14|-|TRBJ2-7
TGTGCCAGCAGCCAAGTCCTCGGGGGAGGGGCCTACGAGCAGTACTTC
CASSQVLGGGAYEQYF
>TRBD1|TRBV28|-|TRBJ1-1
TGTGCCAGCAGTCTGGACAGGGGGACAGAAGCTTTCTTT
CASSLDRGTEAFF
>-|TRBV3-1/TRBV3-2|-|TRBJ1-3
TGTGCCAGCAGCCAAGATCTCCCTTGGTCCCAAGCTCTGTTTGGAAACACCATATATTTT
CASSQDLPWSQALFGNTIYF
>TRBD1|TRBV24-1|-|TRBJ1-2
TGTGCCACCAGTACCGGGACAGGGACCTATGGCTACACCTTC
CATSTGTGTYGYTF
>-|TRBV27|-|TRBJ1-2
TGTGCCAGCAGTTTATCATCGGACAACGGCTATGGCTACACCTTC
CASSLSSDNGYGYTF
>-|TRBV5-1|once|TRBJ2-3
TGCGCCAGCAGCTTTTTGGGCAGGACAGATACGCAGTATTTT
CASSFLGRTDTQYF
>-|TRBV28|-|TRBJ2-7
TGTGCCAGCAGTTTTTACCGGGCAGAGCAGTACTTC
CASSFYRAEQYF
>TRBD2|TRBV30|once|TRBJ2-1
TGTGCCTGGAACGAACGGACTAGCAAATACAATGAGCAGTTCTTC
CAWNERTSKYNEQFF
>-|TRBV5-1|-|TRBJ1-3
TGCGCCAGCAGCTTGACTCGGCAGGGCTCTGGAAACACCATATATTTT
CASSLTRQGSGNTIYF
>TRBD1|TRBV18|once|TRBJ2-3
TGTGCCAGCTCACGGGACAGGTCCACAGATACGCAGTATTTT
CASSRDRSTDTQYF
>TRBD1|TRBV29-1|-|TRBJ2-7
TGCAGCGTCCAGGGACAGGGTAAGCAGTACTTC
CSVQGQGKQYF
>TRBD2|TRBV9|-|TRBJ2-3
TGTGCCAGCAGCGATAGCGGGGACACAGATACGCAGTATTTT
CASSDSGDTDTQYF
>TRBD2|TRBV30|-|TRBJ2-1
TGTGCCTGGAGTGGCGGGGGGCCAATCAGTGAGCAGTTCTTC
CAWSGGGPISEQFF
>TRBD1|TRBV6-5|-|TRBJ1-1
TGTGCCAGCACCGAGGACAGGACGAACACTGAAGCTTTCTTT
CASTEDRTNTEAFF
>-|TRBV5-1|-|TRBJ1-6
TGCGCCAGCAGGAAGGACTTAAATTCACCCCTCCACTTT
CASRKDLNSPLHF
>-|TRBV5-1|-|TRBJ2-1
TGCGCCAGCAGTTCATCCAATGAGCAGTTCTTC
CASSSSNEQFF
>-|TRBV18|-|TRBJ2-7
TGTGCCAGCTCACCGTCGGGGGCCCTTACTATCTACGAGCAGTACTTC
CASSPSGALTIYEQYF
>-|TRBV10-3|-|TRBJ1-1
TGTGCCATCAGCCCAGAAGAGGGGGACCTGAACACTGAAGCTTTCTTT
CAISPEEGDLNTEAFF
>TRBD1|TRBV28|-|TRBJ1-2
TGTGCCAGCAGTTTACTCACGGGGACAGCTAACTATGGCTACACCTTC
CASSLLTGTANYGYTF
>TRBD1|TRBV27|-|TRBJ2-7
TGTGCCAGCAGTTGGGGAGGGACAGGGGGCTACGAGCAGTACTTC
CASSWGGTGGYEQYF
>-|TRBV5-1|-|TRBJ2-2
TGCGCCAGCAGCTTGACGGCGAACACCGGGGAGCTGTTTTTT
CASSLTANTGELFF
>-|TRBV4-2|-|TRBJ2-1
TGTGCCAGCAGCCAAGAATCGACTAGCTCCTACAATGAGCAGTTCTTC
CASSQESTSSYNEQFF
>-|TRBV5-4|-|TRBJ1-2
TGTGCCAGCAGCTTGGGCACAGGGAGCTATGGCTACACCTTC
CASSLGTGSYGYTF